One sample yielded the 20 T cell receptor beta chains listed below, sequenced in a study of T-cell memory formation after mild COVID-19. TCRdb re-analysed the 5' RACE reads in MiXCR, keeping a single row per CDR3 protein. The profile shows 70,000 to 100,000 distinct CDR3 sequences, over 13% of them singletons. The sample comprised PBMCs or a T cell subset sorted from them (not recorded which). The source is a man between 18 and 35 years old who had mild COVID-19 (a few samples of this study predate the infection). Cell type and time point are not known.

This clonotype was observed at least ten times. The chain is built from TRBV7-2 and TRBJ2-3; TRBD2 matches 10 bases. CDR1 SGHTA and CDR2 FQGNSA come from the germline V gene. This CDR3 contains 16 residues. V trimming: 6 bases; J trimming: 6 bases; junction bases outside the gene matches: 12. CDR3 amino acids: CASRPRSGGARDTQYF. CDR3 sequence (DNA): TGTGCCAGCAGACCCCGAAGCGGGGGGGCACGGGATACGCAGTATTTT.

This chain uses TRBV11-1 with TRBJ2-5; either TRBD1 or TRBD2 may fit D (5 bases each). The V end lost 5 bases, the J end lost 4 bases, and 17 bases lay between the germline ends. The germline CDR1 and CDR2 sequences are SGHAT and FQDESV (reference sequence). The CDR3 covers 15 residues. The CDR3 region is CASSQGAGATETQYF. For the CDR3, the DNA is TGTGCCAGCAGCCAAGGGGCCGGGGCAACAGAGACCCAGTACTTC.

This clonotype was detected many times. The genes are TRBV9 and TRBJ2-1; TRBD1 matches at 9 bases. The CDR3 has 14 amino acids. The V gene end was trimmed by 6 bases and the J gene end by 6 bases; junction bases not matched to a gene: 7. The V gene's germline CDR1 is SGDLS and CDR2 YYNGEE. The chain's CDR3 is CASTTGGATNEQFF. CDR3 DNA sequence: TGTGCCAGCACGACAGGGGGGGCTACCAATGAGCAGTTCTTC. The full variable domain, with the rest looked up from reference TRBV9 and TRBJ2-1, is DSGVTQTPKHLITATGQRVTLRCSPRSGDLSVYWYQQSLDQGLQFLIQYYNGEERAKGNILERFSAQQFPDLHSELNLSSLELGDSALYFCASTTGGATNEQFFGPGTRLTVL.

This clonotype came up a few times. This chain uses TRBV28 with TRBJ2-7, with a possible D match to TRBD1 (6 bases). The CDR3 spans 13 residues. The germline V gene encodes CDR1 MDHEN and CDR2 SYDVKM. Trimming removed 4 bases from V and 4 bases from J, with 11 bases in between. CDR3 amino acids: CASSWQGSYEQYV. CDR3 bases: TGTGCCAGCAGTTGGCAGGGGTCGTACGAGCAGTACGTC.

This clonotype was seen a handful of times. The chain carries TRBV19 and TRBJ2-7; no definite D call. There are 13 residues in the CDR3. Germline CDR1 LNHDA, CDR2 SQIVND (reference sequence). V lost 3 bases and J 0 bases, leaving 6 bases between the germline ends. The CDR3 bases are TGTGCCAGTAGTATCCAGAGCTCCTACGAGCAGTACTTC. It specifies CASSIQSSYEQYF.

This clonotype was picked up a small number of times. The chain's CDR3 is CASSSGLFGTDTQYF. The CDR3 region has the DNA TGTGCCAGCAGTTCGGGACTTTTTGGCACAGATACGCAGTATTTT. The J gene is TRBJ2-3, the V gene TRBV6-5; D is perhaps TRBD2 (6 bases). This CDR3 is 15 amino acids long. CDR1 MNHEY and CDR2 SVGAGI come from the germline V gene. V was shortened by 4 bases and J by 1 base, with 12 bases between the two germline ends.

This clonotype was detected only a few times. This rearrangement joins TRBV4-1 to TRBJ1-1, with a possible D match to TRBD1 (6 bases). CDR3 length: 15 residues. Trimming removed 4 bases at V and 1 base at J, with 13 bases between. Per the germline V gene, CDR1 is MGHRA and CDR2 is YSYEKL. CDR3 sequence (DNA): TGCGCCAGCAGCCTCGGGGCAGGGGCGAACACTGAAGCTTTCTTT. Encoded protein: CASSLGAGANTEAFF.

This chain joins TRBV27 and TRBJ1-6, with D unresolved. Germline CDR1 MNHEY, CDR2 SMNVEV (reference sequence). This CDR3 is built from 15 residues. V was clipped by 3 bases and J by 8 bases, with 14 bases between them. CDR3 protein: CASSLVPVSYSPLHF. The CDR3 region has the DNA TGTGCCAGCAGTTTGGTCCCTGTGAGTTATTCACCCCTCCACTTT.

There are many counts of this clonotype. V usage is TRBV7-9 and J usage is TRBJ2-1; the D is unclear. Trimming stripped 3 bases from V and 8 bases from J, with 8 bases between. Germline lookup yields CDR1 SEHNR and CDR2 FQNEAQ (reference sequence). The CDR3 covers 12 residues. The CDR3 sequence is CASSLGSYEQFF. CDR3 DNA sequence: TGTGCCAGCAGCTTGGGGTCGTATGAGCAGTTCTTC. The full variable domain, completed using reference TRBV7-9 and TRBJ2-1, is DTGVSQNPRHKITKRGQNVTFRCDPISEHNRLYWYRQTLGQGPEFLTYFQNEAQLEKSRLLSDRFSAERPKGSFSTLEIQRTEQGDSAMYLCASSLGSYEQFFGPGTRLTVL.

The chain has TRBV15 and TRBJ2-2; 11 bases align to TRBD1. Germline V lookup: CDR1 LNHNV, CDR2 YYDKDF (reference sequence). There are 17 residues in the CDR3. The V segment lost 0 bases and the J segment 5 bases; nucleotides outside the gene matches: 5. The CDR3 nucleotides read TGTGCCACCAGCAGAGATCAGGACAGGGGGCCGACCGGGGAGCTGTTTTTT. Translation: CATSRDQDRGPTGELFF.

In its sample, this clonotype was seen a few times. The CDR3 bases are TGCGCCAGCAGCCAAGCGGGGGGGCGCACCGGGGAGCTGTTTTTT. It translates to CASSQAGGRTGELFF. The chain has TRBV4-1 and TRBJ2-2; TRBD2 matches at 8 bases. This CDR3 spans 15 amino acids. Germline V gene sequence: CDR1 MGHRA, CDR2 YSYEKL. J lost 4 bases, V lost 1 base, and 2 bases had no gene match.

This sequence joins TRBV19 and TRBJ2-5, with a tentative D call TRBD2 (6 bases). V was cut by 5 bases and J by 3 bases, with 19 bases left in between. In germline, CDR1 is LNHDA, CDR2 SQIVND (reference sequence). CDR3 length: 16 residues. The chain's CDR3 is CASSGSGLRVKETQYF. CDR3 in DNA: TGTGCCAGTAGTGGCTCGGGACTCCGGGTTAAAGAGACCCAGTACTTC.

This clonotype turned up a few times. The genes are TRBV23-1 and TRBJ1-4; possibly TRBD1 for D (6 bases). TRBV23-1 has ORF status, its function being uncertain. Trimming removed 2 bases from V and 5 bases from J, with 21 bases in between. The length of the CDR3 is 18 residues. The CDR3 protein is CASSQGFYRTALNEKLFF. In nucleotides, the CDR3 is TGCGCCAGCAGTCAAGGTTTTTATCGGACAGCGCTAAATGAAAAACTGTTTTTT.

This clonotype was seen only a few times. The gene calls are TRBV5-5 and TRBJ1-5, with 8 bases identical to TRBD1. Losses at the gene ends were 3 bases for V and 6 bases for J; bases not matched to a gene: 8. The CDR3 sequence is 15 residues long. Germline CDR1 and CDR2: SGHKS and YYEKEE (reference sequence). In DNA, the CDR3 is TGTGCCAGCAGCTCAGAACAGGGGGTTCCTCAGCCCCAGCATTTT. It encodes CASSSEQGVPQPQHF.

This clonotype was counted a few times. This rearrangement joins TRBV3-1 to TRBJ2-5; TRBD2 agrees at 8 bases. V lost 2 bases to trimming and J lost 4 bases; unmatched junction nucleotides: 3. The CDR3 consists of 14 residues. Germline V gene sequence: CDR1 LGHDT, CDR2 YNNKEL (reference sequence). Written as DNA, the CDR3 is TGTGCCAGCAGCCAATCCGGGGGGGTAGAGACCCAGTACTTC. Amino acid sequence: CASSQSGGVETQYF.

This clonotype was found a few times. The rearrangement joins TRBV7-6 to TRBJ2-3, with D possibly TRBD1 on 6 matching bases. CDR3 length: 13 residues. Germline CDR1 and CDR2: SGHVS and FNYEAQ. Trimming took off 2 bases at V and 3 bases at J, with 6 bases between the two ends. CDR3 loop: CASSLTGTDTQYF. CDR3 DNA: TGTGCCAGCAGCTTAACAGGGACAGATACGCAGTATTTT. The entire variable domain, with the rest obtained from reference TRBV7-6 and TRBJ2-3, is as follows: GAGVSQSPRYKVTKRGQDVALRCDPISGHVSLYWYRQALGQGPEFLTYFNYEAQQDKSGLPNDRFSAERPEGSISTLTIQRTEQRDSAMYRCASSLTGTDTQYFGPGTRLTVL.

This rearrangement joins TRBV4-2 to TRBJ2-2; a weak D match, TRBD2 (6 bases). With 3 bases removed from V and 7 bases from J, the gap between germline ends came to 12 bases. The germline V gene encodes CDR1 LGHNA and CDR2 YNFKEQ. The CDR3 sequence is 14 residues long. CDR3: CASSHIRENGELFF. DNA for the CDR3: TGTGCCAGCAGCCATATTCGGGAGAACGGGGAGCTGTTTTTT.

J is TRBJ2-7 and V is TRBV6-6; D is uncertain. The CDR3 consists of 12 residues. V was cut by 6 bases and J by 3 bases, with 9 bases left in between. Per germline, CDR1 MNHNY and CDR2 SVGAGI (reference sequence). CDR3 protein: CASSDGDYEQYF. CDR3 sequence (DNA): TGTGCCAGCAGCGATGGGGACTACGAGCAGTACTTC.

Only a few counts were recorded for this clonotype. CDR3 residues: CASSPGQGIVQYF. Written as DNA, the CDR3 is TGTGCCAGCAGCCCGGGACAGGGTATTGTGCAGTACTTC. The V and J genes are TRBV6-2 or TRBV6-3 and TRBJ2-7; TRBD1 aligns across 9 bases. The V gene's germline CDR1 is MNHEY and CDR2 SVGEGT. The CDR3 spans 13 residues. The junction had 9 bases not matched to a gene; V was cut back by 6 bases and J by 9 bases.

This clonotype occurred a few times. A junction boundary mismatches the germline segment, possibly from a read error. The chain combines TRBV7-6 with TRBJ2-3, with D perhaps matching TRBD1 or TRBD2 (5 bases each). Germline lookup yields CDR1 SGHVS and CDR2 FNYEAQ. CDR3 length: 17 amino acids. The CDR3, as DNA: TGTGCCAGCAGCCTAGCTTGGGCGACAGACAGCACAGATACGCAGTATTTT. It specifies CASSLAWATDSTDTQYF.